The following is a T cell receptor (beta chain) sequence with its context. Its specificity is unknown. The record originates from a study of blood T cells in healthy people across ages. Study-wide results and caveats: Since the PBMCs were unsorted, naive and antigen-experienced cells could not be conclusively compared.

Unmatched junction bases numbered 9, after V lost 2 bases and J lost 6 bases. CDR1 and CDR2 from the germline V gene are MDHEN and SYDVKM. This CDR3 is 15 amino acids long. Then a second PCR, running roughly 7 to 11 cycles, was carried out with a sample-barcoded 5' primer and a J-beta primer mix. TCRdb re-derived calls from the 5' RACE reads in MiXCR, one entry per CDR3 protein. The data hold about 800,000 distinct CDR3 sequences, with 20% to 25% observed a single time. These data also featured in a second study, about T cells of mothers and their children. That work adds: Three healthy Caucasian mothers gave samples, and so did their six children.

The sequenced sample consisted of blood. This TCR was sampled from a boy younger than 18 in good health. This chain connects TRBV28 to TRBJ2-7; TRBD1 matches at 8 bases. The CDR3 loop is CASSLHAQGAGEQYF. The CDR3 DNA reads TGTGCCAGCAGTTTACACGCCCAGGGGGCAGGCGAGCAGTACTTC.